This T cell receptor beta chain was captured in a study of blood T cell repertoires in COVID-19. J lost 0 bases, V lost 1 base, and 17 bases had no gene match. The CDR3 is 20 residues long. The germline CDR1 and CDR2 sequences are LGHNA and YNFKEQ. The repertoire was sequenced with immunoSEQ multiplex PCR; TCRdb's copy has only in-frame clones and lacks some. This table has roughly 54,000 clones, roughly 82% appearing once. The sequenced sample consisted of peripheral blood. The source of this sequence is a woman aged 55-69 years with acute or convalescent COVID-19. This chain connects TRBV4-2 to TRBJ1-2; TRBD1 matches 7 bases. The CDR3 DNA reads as TGTGCCAGCAGCCAAGTTACGGGACAGCGGAGTACTTCAGCTAACTATGGCTACACCTTC. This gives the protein CASSQVTGQRSTSANYGYTF.